A single T cell receptor beta chain is shown here with its context. Patients of the Seattle cohort, enrolled during active infection, were followed longitudinally. These data come from a study of blood T cell repertoires in COVID-19. Whole-study context: Samples of COVID-19 (acute and convalescent) were obtained from the United States, Italy and Spain. T cells, B-cell-depleted T cells, or PBMCs supplied cDNA or gDNA.

Here immunoSEQ multiplex PCR was the method, and the copy in TCRdb shows in-frame clones only, minus some. This table has fewer than 200,000 clones, around 81% appearing once. Sequenced: peripheral blood. The TCR comes from a woman older than 75 with COVID-19, enrolled during active disease.

CDR3 nucleotide sequence: TGTGCCAGCTCACCAGGGGCAGCCGCTGGCTACACCTTC. This sequence encodes CASSPGAAAGYTF. The rearrangement uses TRBV18 and TRBJ1-2; tentative D call: TRBD1 (5 bases). Germline CDR1 is KGHSH and CDR2 is LQKENI. The CDR3 consists of 13 residues. V lost 2 bases and J 7 bases, leaving 11 bases between the germline ends.